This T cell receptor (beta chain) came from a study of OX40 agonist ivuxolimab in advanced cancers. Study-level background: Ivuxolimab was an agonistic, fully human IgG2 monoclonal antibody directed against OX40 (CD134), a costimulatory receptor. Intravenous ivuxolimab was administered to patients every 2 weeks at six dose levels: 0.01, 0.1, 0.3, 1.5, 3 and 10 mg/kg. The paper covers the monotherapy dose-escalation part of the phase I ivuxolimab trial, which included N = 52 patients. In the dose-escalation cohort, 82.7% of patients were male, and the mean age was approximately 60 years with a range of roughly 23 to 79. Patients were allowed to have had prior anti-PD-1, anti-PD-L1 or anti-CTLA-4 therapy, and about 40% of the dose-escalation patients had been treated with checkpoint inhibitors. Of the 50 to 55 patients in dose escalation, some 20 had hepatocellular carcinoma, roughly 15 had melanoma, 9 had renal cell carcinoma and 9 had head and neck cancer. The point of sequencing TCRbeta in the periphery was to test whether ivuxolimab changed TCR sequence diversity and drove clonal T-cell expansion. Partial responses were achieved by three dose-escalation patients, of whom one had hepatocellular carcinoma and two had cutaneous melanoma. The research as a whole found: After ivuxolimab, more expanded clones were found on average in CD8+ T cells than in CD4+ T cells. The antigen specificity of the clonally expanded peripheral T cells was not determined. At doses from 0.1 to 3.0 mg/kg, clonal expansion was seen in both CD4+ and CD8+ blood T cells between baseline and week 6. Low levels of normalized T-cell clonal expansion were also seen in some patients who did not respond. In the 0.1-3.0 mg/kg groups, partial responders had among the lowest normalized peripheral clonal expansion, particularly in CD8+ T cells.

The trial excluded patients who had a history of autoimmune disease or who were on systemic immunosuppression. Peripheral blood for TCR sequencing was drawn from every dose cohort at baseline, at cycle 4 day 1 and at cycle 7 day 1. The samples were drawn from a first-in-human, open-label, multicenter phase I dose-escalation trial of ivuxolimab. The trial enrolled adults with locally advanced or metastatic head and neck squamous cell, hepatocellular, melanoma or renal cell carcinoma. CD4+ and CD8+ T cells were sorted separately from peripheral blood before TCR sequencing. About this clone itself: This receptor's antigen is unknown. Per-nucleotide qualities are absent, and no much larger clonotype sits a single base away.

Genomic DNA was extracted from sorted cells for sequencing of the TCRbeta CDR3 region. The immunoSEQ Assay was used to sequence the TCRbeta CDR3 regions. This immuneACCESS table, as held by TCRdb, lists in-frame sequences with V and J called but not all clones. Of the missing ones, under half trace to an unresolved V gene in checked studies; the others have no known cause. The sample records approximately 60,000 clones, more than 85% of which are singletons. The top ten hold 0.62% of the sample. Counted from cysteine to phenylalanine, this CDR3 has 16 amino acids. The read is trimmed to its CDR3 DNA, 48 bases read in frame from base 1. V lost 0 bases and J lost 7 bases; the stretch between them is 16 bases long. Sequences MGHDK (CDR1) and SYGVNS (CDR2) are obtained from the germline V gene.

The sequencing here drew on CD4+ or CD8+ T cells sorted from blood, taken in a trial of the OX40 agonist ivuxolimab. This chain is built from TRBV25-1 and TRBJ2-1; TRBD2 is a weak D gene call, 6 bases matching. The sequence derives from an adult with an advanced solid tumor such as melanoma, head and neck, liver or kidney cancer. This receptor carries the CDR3 CASSEYVGGGGNEQFF. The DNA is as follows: TGTGCCAGCAGTGAATACGTGGGAGGAGGAGGTAATGAGCAGTTCTTC.